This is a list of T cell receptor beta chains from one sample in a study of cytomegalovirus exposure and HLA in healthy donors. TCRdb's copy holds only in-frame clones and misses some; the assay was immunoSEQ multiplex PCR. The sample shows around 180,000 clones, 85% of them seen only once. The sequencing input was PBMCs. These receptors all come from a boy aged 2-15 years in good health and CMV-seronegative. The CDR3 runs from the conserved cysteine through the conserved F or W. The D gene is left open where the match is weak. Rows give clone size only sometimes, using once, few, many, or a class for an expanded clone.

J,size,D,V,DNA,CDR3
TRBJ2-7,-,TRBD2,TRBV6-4,TGTGCCAGCAGTGCCACCGGGACTAGCTACGAGCAGTACTTC,CASSATGTSYEQYF
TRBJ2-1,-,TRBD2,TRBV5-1,TGCGCCAGCAGCCTCGGGACTAGCGTCTACAATGAGCAGTTCTTC,CASSLGTSVYNEQFF
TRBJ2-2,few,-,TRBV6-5,TGTGCCAGCAGTGACTCCGGGGTTCCCGGGGAGCTGTTTTTT,CASSDSGVPGELFF
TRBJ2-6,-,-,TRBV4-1,TGCGCCAGCGGGGACTACAGGGCTGGGGCCAACGTCCTGACTTTC,CASGDYRAGANVLTF
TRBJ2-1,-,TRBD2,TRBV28,TGTGCCAGCAGCCCGCTGGGACTAGCGGGAGTTTCTGAGCAGTTCTTC,CASSPLGLAGVSEQFF
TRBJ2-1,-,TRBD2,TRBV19,TGTGCCAGTAGTGGTACTAGCGGAGTTTACAATGAGCAGTTCTTC,CASSGTSGVYNEQFF
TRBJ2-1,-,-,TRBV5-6,TGTGCCAGCAGCTTGGTGGAGGCGGGGTACAATGAGCAGTTCTTC,CASSLVEAGYNEQFF
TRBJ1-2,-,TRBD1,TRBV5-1,TGCGCCAGCAGCAAAGGTAATAAACAGGGGTACGGCTACACCTTC,CASSKGNKQGYGYTF
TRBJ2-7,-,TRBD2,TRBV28,TGTGCCAGCACAGACCCGGGACTAGCGGGAGGCCGAACCTACGAGCAGTACTTC,CASTDPGLAGGRTYEQYF
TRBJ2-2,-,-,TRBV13,TGTGCCAGTCGAATAAGCAGGGGCGTCACCGGGGAGCTGTTTTTT,CASRISRGVTGELFF
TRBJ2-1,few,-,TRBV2,TGTGCCAGCAGTGAAGGCGCCGGTACCTACAATGAGCAGTTCTTC,CASSEGAGTYNEQFF
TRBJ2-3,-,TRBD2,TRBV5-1,TGCGCCAGCAGCGCCTACCTAGCGGACCCAGGTACGCAGTATTTT,CASSAYLADPGTQYF
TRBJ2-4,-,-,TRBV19,TGTGCCAGTAGCCAATTAGTGGGGGGGCTAGCCAAAAACATTCAGTACTTC,CASSQLVGGLAKNIQYF
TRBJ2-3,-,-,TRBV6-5,TGTGCCAGCAGCGGGCAGGGGACAGATACGCAGTATTTT,CASSGQGTDTQYF
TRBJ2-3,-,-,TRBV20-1,TGCAGTACGAGGCGTTCAGATACGCAGTATTTT,CSTRRSDTQYF
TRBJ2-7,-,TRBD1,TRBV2,TGTGCCAACGGGAAGCAGGGGGCCGGCTACGAGCAGTACTTC,CANGKQGAGYEQYF
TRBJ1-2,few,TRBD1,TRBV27,TGTGCCAGCAGTTCGCTAGGGACAGGGGGCCCTGGCTACACCTTC,CASSSLGTGGPGYTF
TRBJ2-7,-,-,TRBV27,TGTGCCAGCGGGGGACTTCCTTACGAGCAGTACTTC,CASGGLPYEQYF
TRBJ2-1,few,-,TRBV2,TGTGCCAGCAGAGCAGAACAGGGAATCGGTGAGCAGTTCTTC,CASRAEQGIGEQFF
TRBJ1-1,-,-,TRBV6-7,TGTGCCAGCACGCCCCTCCCTATAAAGTACCGAATGAACACTGAAGCTTTCTTT,CASTPLPIKYRMNTEAFF
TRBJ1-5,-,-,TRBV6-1,TGTGCCAGCAGTGAAGGGTTAGGGGGCAATCAGCCCCAGCATTTT,CASSEGLGGNQPQHF
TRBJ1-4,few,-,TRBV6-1,TGTGCCAGCAGTGAACATAATGAAAAACTGTTTTTT,CASSEHNEKLFF
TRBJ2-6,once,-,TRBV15,TGTGCCACCAGCAGGGGTACAGGGCCCGGGGCCAACGTCCTGACTTTC,CATSRGTGPGANVLTF
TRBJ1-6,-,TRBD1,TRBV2,TGTGCCAGCAGCACACAGGGGGCGACCTCACCCCTCCACTTT,CASSTQGATSPLHF
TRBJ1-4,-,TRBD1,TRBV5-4,TGTGCCAGCAGCGGAAAGGGGACAGGGGGACGTAATGAAAAACTGTTTTTT,CASSGKGTGGRNEKLFF
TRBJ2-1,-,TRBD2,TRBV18,TGTGCCAGCTCACCGGGCGGGAGCTCCTACAATGAGCAGTTCTTC,CASSPGGSSYNEQFF
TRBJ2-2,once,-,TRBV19,TGTGCCAGTAGTACCCGGGTAACGGCCGGGGAGCTGTTTTTT,CASSTRVTAGELFF
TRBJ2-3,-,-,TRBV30,TGTGCCTGGAGTGTGACTAGTGGCACAGATACGCAGTATTTT,CAWSVTSGTDTQYF
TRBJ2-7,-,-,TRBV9,TGTGCCAGCAGCGTAGGGGGACTGGTGTCCTACGAGCAGTACTTC,CASSVGGLVSYEQYF